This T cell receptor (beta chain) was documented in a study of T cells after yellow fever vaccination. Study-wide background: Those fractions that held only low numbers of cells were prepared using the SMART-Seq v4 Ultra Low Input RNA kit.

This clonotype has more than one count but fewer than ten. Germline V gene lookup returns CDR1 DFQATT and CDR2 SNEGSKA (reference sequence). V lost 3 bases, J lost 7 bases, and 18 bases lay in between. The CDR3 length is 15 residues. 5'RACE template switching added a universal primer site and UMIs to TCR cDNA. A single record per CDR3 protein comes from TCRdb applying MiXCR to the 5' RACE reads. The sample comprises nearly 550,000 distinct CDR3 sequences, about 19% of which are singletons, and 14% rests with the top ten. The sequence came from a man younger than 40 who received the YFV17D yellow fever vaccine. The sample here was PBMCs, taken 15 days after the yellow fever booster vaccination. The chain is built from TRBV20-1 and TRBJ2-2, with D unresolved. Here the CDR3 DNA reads TGCAGTGCTAGCCGGGTTTTTAGGTTAAACGGGGAGCTGTTTTTT. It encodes CSASRVFRLNGELFF.